This TCR beta chain was sequenced for a study of cytomegalovirus exposure and HLA in healthy donors. General study results and limits: The study flagged about 150 TCR beta chains as cytomegalovirus-associated. Among TCR sequences, most were rare, though some public TCRs appeared in many donors.

With regard to this clone: The antigen remains undetermined.

Repertoires were generated with immunoSEQ multiplex PCR, while TCRdb's copy carries only in-frame clones and drops some. This sample has about 220,000 clones, with about 93% found just once. The CDR3 spans 16 residues. Germline lookup yields CDR1 KGHSH and CDR2 LQKENI. The V and J ends lost 0 bases and 1 base respectively, with 12 bases between them. The sequenced material came from PBMCs. The TCR sequence derives from a woman between 18 and 29 years old in good health and CMV-seronegative. The gene calls are TRBV18 and TRBJ1-1, with D maybe TRBD1 (6 bases). The CDR3 DNA follows: TGTGCCAGCTCACCACCTCAGGGGTCGAAGAACACTGAAGCTTTCTTT. Translated, it gives CASSPPQGSKNTEAFF. The full variable domain, completed using reference TRBV18 and TRBJ1-1, is NAGVMQNPRHLVRRRGQEARLRCSPMKGHSHVYWYRQLPEEGLKFMVYLQKENIIDESGMPKERFSAEFPKEGPSILRIQQVVRGDSAAYFCASSPPQGSKNTEAFFGQGTRLTVV.